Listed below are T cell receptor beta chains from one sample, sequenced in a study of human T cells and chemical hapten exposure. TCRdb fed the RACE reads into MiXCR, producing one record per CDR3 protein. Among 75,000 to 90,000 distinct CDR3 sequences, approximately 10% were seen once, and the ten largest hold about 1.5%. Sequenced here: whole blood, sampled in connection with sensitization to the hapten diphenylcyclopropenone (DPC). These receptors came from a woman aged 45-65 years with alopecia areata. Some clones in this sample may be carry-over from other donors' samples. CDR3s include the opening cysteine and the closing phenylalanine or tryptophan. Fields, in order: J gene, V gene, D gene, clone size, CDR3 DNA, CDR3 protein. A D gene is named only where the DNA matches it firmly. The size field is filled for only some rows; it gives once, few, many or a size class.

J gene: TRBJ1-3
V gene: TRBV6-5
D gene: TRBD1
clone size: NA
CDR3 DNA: TGTGCCAGCAGTTACAAGGGGGCCGCCTTCTCTGGAAACACCATATATTTT
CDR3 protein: CASSYKGAAFSGNTIYF

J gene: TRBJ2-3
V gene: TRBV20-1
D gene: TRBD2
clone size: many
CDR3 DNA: TGCAGTGCTAGGGGGGGTCGAGCGGGAGGAGCAGATACGCAGTATTTT
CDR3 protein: CSARGGRAGGADTQYF

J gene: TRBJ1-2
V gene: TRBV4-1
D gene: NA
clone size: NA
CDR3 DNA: TGCGCCAGCAGCCAAGGGGAGGTCCCCTATGGCTACACCTTC
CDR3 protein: CASSQGEVPYGYTF

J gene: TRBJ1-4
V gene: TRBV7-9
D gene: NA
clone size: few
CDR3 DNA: TGTGCCAGCAGCCGTGGATCAACAGGTGAAAAACTGTTTTTT
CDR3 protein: CASSRGSTGEKLFF

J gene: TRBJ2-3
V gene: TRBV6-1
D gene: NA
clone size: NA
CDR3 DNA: TGTGCCAGCAGTCAGCACTCCACAGATACGCAGTATTTT
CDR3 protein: CASSQHSTDTQYF

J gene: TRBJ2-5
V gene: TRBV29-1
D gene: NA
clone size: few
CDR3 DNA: TGCAGCGTTACGGCAGGGGACCAAGAGACCCAGTACTTC
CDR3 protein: CSVTAGDQETQYF

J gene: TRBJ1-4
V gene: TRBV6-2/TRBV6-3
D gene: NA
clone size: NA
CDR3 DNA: TGTGCCAGCAGTTGGGACGAAAAACTGTTTTTT
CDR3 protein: CASSWDEKLFF

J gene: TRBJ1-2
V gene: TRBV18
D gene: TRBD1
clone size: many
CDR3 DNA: TGTGCCAGCTCAAGACAGGGGTATGGCTACACCTTC
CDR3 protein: CASSRQGYGYTF

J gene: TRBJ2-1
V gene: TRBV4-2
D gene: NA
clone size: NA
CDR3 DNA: TGTGCCAGCAGCCTGCAGGGGACTACCAAGAATGAGCAGTTCTTC
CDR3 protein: CASSLQGTTKNEQFF

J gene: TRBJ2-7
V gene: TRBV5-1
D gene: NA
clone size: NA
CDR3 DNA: TGCGCCAGCAGTCGGACTACAGGGGCCTTAAGGTTGGGCGAGCAGTACTTC
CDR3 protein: CASSRTTGALRLGEQYF

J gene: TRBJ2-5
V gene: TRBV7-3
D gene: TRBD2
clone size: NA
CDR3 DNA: TGTGCCAGCAGCCAGGGACTAGCGGGAATAGAGACCCAGTACTTC
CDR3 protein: CASSQGLAGIETQYF

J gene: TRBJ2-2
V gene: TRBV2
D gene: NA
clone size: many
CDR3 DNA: TGTGCCAGCAGTCCACAGGGATCCGGGGAGCTGTTTTTT
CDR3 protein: CASSPQGSGELFF

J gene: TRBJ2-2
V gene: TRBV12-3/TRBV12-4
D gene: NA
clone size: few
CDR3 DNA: TGTGCCAGCAGTCCCGTTAACTTGGACTCCGGGGAGCTGTTTTTT
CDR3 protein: CASSPVNLDSGELFF

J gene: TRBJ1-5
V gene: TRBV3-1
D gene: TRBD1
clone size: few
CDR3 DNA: TGTGCCAGCAGCCCGACAGGGAGAAAGGTGCAGCCCCAGCATTTT
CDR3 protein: CASSPTGRKVQPQHF

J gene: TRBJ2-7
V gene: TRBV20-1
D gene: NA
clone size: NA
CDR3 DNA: TGCAGTGCTAGAGTCCCGGGACGGTACGAGCAGTACTTC
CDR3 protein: CSARVPGRYEQYF

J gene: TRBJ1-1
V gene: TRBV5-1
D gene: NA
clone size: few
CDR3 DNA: TGCGCCAGCAGCTTGGGACTAGATCGGACTGAAGCTTTCTTT
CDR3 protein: CASSLGLDRTEAFF

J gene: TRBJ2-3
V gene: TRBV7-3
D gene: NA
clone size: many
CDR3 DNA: TGTGCCAGCAGCTTAACGAGTAGCGGAAGGGTAGATACGCAGTATTTT
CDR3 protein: CASSLTSSGRVDTQYF

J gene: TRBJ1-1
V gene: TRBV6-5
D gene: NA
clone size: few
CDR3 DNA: TGTGCCAGCAGTTACTCAGAGAACACTGAAGCTTTCTTT
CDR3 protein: CASSYSENTEAFF

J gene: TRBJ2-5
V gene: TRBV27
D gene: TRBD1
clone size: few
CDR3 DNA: TGTGCCAGCAGTCGTCCGGGACAGCCGAAAGAGACCCAGTACTTC
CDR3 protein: CASSRPGQPKETQYF

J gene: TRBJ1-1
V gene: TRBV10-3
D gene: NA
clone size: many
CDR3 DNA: TGTGCCATCATTTTTCAGGGTGGAACTGAAGCTTTCTTT
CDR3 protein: CAIIFQGGTEAFF

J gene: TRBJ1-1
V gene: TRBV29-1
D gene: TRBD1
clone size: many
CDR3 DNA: TGCAGCGTGAGATTTCCGGGACAGGGGGCAGGAGCTTTCTTT
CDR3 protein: CSVRFPGQGAGAFF

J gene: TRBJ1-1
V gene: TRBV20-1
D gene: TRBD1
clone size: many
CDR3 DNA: TGCAGTGCTAGGGGGGACAGGGGCCTGAACACTGAAGCTTTCTTT
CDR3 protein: CSARGDRGLNTEAFF

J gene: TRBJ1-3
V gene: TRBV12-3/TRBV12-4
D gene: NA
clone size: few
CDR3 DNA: TGTGCCAGCAGCCCGCAGCCGGGACTGACTTCTGGAAACACCATATATTTT
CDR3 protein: CASSPQPGLTSGNTIYF

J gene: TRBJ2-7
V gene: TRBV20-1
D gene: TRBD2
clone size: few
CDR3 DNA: TGCAGTGCTGTAGCGGGAGGGAGGACCTACGAGCAGTACTTC
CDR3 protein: CSAVAGGRTYEQYF

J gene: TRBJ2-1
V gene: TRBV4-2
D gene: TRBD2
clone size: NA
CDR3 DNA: TGTGCCAGCAGCCAAGATGGGACTAGCGCCAATGAGCAGTTCTTC
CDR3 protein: CASSQDGTSANEQFF

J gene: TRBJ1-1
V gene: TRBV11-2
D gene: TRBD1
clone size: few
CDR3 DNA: TGTGCCAGCAGCTCGACGACAGGGCCTGAAGCTTTCTTT
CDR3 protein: CASSSTTGPEAFF

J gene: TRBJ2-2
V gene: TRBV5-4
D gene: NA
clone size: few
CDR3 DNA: TGTGCCAGCAGCTTGCCCAGGGTAACGGGCGGGGAGCTGTTTTTT
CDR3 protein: CASSLPRVTGGELFF

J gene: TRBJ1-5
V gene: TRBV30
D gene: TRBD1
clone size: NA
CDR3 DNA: TGTGCCTGGAGTGTCACAGGGGGTTTCAATCAGCCCCAGCATTTT
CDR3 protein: CAWSVTGGFNQPQHF

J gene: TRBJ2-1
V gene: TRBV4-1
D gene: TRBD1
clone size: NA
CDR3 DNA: TGCGCCAGCAGCCAGGAGGACAGGGTGGTGGATGAGCAGTTCTTC
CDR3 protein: CASSQEDRVVDEQFF

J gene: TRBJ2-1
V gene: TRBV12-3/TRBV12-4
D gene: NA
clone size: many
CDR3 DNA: TGTGCCAGCAGTTCTCGGGCGGGCGGGGGCCCTGGGAATGAGCAGTTCTTC
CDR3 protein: CASSSRAGGGPGNEQFF

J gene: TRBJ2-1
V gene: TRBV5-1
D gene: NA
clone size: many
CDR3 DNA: TGCGCCAGCAGCTTGGTTGCGAGCTACAATGAGCAGTTCTTC
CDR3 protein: CASSLVASYNEQFF

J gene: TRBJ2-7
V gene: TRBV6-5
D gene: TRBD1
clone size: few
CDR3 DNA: TGTGCCAGCAGAATGGGACAGGGCAACCACGAGCAGTACTTC
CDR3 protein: CASRMGQGNHEQYF

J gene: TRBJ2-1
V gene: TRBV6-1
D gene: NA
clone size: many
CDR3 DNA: TGTGCCAGCAGTGTTGTAGCCATTGAGCAGTTCTTC
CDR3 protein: CASSVVAIEQFF

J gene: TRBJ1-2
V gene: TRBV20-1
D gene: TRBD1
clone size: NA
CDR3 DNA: TGCAGTGCTATCCGGACAGGGAGTGACTACACCTTC
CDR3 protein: CSAIRTGSDYTF

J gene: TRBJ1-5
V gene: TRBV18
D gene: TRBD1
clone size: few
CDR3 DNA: TGTGCCAGCTCACCAGGGACAGGGGGGAGTCAGCCCCAGCATTTT
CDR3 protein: CASSPGTGGSQPQHF